A single sample is the source of the 26 T cell receptor beta chains below, sequenced in a study of a mutant IDH1 vaccine in newly diagnosed glioma. Time point defined: week 35, safety follow-up. Vaccination comprised doses that each held 300 ug of mutant IDH1 20-mer peptide, plus topical imiquimod. Their specific antigens are unknown. The protocol was immunoSEQ multiplex PCR, while the TCRdb copy is restricted to in-frame clones and leaves out a portion. The sample consists of about 32,000 clones, about 80% of them appearing once. Sequencing used PBMCs, obtained from a glioma patient whose treatment included an IDH1 peptide vaccine. These receptors all come from a woman aged 40 to 50 with glioma.

This chain uses TRBV7-2 with TRBJ1-5; perhaps TRBD1 as D (6 bases). Germline assignment: CDR1 SGHTA and CDR2 FQGNSA. Between the trimmed V and J ends, which lost 1 base and 4 bases, there was a span of 17 bases. There are 17 residues in the CDR3. CDR3 region: CASSLGAGAVFNQPQHF. The DNA for the CDR3 is TGTGCCAGCAGCTTAGGGGCGGGGGCCGTTTTTAATCAGCCCCAGCATTTT.

The J gene is TRBJ1-4, the V gene TRBV5-5, with 7 bases lining up with TRBD1. The CDR3 covers 17 residues. V dropped 4 bases and J dropped 7; count of bases not matched to a gene: 16. Germline V gene sequence: CDR1 SGHKS, CDR2 YYEKEE (reference sequence). The CDR3: CASSPGARQGVGEKLFF. The CDR3 DNA sequence: TGTGCCAGCAGCCCAGGAGCCCGACAGGGTGTAGGTGAAAAACTGTTTTTT.

This chain links TRBV5-1 with TRBJ2-3; 14 bases agree with TRBD2. J lost 2 bases, V lost 3 bases, and 2 bases had no gene match. Per the germline V gene, CDR1 is SGHRS and CDR2 is YFSETQ. The CDR3 contains 16 residues. The CDR3 DNA reads TGCGCCAGCAGCTCGGGACTAGCGGGGGCCACAGATACGCAGTATTTT. Its translation: CASSSGLAGATDTQYF.

This chain uses TRBV6-6 with TRBJ2-3; D is undetermined. Germline values: CDR1 MNHNY, CDR2 SVGAGI (reference sequence). The CDR3 totals 11 residues. Trimming cost V 4 bases and J 6 bases, with 5 bases left between them. CDR3 amino acids: CASSLSDTQYF. The CDR3 bases are TGTGCCAGCAGTTTATCCGATACGCAGTATTTT.

This rearrangement joins TRBV2 to TRBJ2-3; maybe TRBD1 (6 bases). The CDR3 has 17 residues. The germline V gene encodes CDR1 SNHLY and CDR2 FYNNEI. V lost 2 bases to trimming and J lost 3 bases, with 18 bases between them. DNA of the CDR3: TGTGCCAGCAGTGAAACGGGAACAGGGTATGGGACAGATACGCAGTATTTT. Its translation: CASSETGTGYGTDTQYF.

This clone was recorded a few times. The V gene is TRBV19, the J gene TRBJ1-1; maybe TRBD1 (6 bases). The CDR3 loop spans 12 amino acids. In germline, CDR1 is LNHDA, CDR2 SQIVND (reference sequence). The V end lost 11 bases, the J end lost 5 bases, and 15 bases lay between the germline ends. In DNA form, the CDR3 reads TGTGCCTCTAGAGGGGGAGGGACTGAAGCTTTCTTT. This encodes CASRGGGTEAFF.

The V and J genes are TRBV7-8 and TRBJ1-4; 8 bases fit TRBD1. The CDR3 totals 14 residues. Looked up from germline, CDR1 is SGHVS and CDR2 is FQNEAQ. V was pared by 3 bases and J by 6 bases, with 3 bases of the junction left unmatched. This chain's CDR3 is CASSFGQGYEKLFF. The CDR3 nucleotides read TGTGCCAGCAGCTTCGGACAGGGTTATGAAAAACTGTTTTTT.

The V call is TRBV27, the J call TRBJ1-5; maybe TRBD1 (6 bases). The CDR3 loop spans 15 amino acids. Germline values: CDR1 MNHEY, CDR2 SMNVEV (reference sequence). The V and J ends lost 5 bases and 4 bases respectively, with 15 bases between them. CDR3 nucleotide sequence: TGTGCCAGCAGTAAACAGGGCGAGGGGAATCAGCCCCAGCATTTT. Protein sequence: CASSKQGEGNQPQHF.

By share of the sample, this clone is medium-sized. The V and J genes are TRBV10-3 and TRBJ1-3; possibly TRBD1 for D (6 bases). The CDR3 runs 13 residues. Trimming took 7 bases from V and 4 from J, leaving 11 bases between them. Germline V gene lookup returns CDR1 ENHRY and CDR2 SYGVKD. The CDR3 spells CAIMGAAGNTIYF. The DNA of the CDR3 is TGTGCCATCATGGGGGCGGCGGGAAACACCATATATTTT.

J is TRBJ1-6 and V is TRBV5-1, with D uncertain. Per the germline V gene, CDR1 is SGHRS and CDR2 is YFSETQ. V was cut by 1 base and J by 7 bases, with 12 bases left in between. The CDR3 length is 15 residues. The DNA of the CDR3 is TGCGCCAGCAGCTTGTTGGATCCCTCCAATTCACCCCTCCACTTT. As protein: CASSLLDPSNSPLHF.

The chain combines TRBV7-9 with TRBJ1-2; 10 bases are shared with TRBD1. CDR1 is SEHNR, CDR2 FQNEAQ, per germline (reference sequence). With V trimmed by 4 bases and J by 8 bases, 4 bases remained unmatched. The length of the CDR3 is 13 residues. The CDR3 DNA reads TGTGCCAGCAGCTCGGGACAGGGGTACGGCTACACCTTC. Translating it yields CASSSGQGYGYTF.

The CDR3 spells CASSPRGGAIYEQYF. For the CDR3, the DNA is TGTGCCAGCAGCCCCCGCGGGGGGGCCATTTACGAGCAGTACTTC. The rearrangement links TRBV14 to TRBJ2-7; TRBD2 matches 9 bases. This CDR3 comprises 15 residues. Germline CDR1 and CDR2: SGHDN and FVKESK. The trim removed 4 bases at V and 4 bases at J, leaving 8 bases unmatched. Complete variable domain (other parts from reference TRBV14 and TRBJ2-7): EAGVTQFPSHSVIEKGQTVTLRCDPISGHDNLYWYRRVMGKEIKFLLHFVKESKQDESGMPNNRFLAERTGGTYSTLKVQPAELEDSGVYFCASSPRGGAIYEQYFGPGTRLTVT.

The chain links TRBV13 to TRBJ2-2; possibly TRBD1 for D (6 bases). The CDR3 runs to 16 residues. Germline V lookup: CDR1 PRHDT, CDR2 FYEKMQ (reference sequence). The germline V and J ends were trimmed by 6 bases and 2 bases, with 16 bases remaining between them. The CDR3 DNA follows: TGTGCCAGCAGTCGAACCGGGACATCCAACACCGGGGAGCTGTTTTTT. Encoded protein: CASSRTGTSNTGELFF.

The rearrangement uses TRBV29-1 and TRBJ1-2, with 8 positions matching TRBD1. Germline assignment: CDR1 SQVTM and CDR2 ANQGSEA. The CDR3 contains 14 residues. The ends lost 2 bases at V and 7 bases at J; junction bases unmatched: 9. As DNA, the CDR3 is TGCAGCGTTGAATCGGCGACAGGGGTTACTGGCTACACCTTC. Its translation: CSVESATGVTGYTF.

By share, this clone counts as medium-sized (0.01 to 0.1%). V usage is TRBV19 and J usage is TRBJ1-5, with 8 nucleotides matching TRBD1. Germline CDR1 and CDR2: LNHDA and SQIVND (reference sequence). The length of the CDR3 is 17 residues. J gave up 3 bases and V 6 bases, and 13 bases lay outside the gene matches. CDR3 DNA: TGTGCCAGTAGGAATGCCGGACAGGGTAGGATCAATCAGCCCCAGCATTTT. Translated: CASRNAGQGRINQPQHF. The entire variable domain, with the rest obtained from reference TRBV19 and TRBJ1-5, is as follows: DGGITQSPKYLFRKEGQNVTLSCEQNLNHDAMYWYRQDPGQGLRLIYYSQIVNDFQKGDIAEGYSVSREKKESFPLTVTSAQKNPTAFYLCASRNAGQGRINQPQHFGDGTRLSIL.

The rearrangement uses TRBV10-3 and TRBJ1-2; TRBD1 agrees at 9 bases. CDR1 ENHRY and CDR2 SYGVKD come from the germline V gene. The CDR3 length is 14 residues. J lost 8 bases, V lost 3 bases, and 7 bases had no gene match. This chain's CDR3 is CAISDPGQGSGYTF. In DNA form, the CDR3 reads TGTGCCATCAGTGACCCGGGACAGGGCAGCGGCTACACCTTC.

V is TRBV29-1 and J is TRBJ2-7; either TRBD1 or TRBD2 may supply D (6 bases each). The germline CDR1 and CDR2 sequences are SQVTM and ANQGSEA. This CDR3 contains 12 residues. V lost 0 bases and J lost 9, with 12 bases in between. In nucleotides, the CDR3 is TGCAGCGTTGAAGAGGCCCGGGGGCGGCAGTACTTC. It translates to CSVEEARGRQYF.

J is TRBJ2-7 and V is TRBV7-9; the match to TRBD1 covers 9 bases. V lost 4 bases to trimming and J lost 5 bases; unmatched junction nucleotides: 6. This CDR3 is built from 14 residues. The germline CDR1 and CDR2 sequences are SEHNR and FQNEAQ (reference sequence). The CDR3 sequence is CASSSGQGKNEQYF. The CDR3 DNA is TGTGCCAGCAGCTCGGGACAGGGAAAGAACGAGCAGTACTTC.

The chain uses TRBV29-1 and TRBJ1-1; D perhaps matches TRBD1 (6 bases). The CDR3 covers 16 residues. In germline, CDR1 is SQVTM, CDR2 ANQGSEA. Trimming cost V 3 bases and J 1 base, with 18 bases left between them. The CDR3 here is CSVDPDRGGANTEAFF. CDR3 nucleotides: TGCAGCGTTGATCCGGACAGAGGGGGTGCGAACACTGAAGCTTTCTTT.

The J gene is TRBJ1-1, the V gene TRBV9, with 7 bases that match TRBD1. The V gene's germline CDR1 is SGDLS and CDR2 YYNGEE. CDR3 length: 12 amino acids. Trimming removed 3 bases from V and 6 bases from J; junction bases left unmatched: 2. Written as DNA, the CDR3 is TGTGCCAGCAGCGACAGGGGCGCTGAAGCTTTCTTT. Protein sequence: CASSDRGAEAFF.

This chain connects TRBV7-6 to TRBJ2-6, with D perhaps matching TRBD2 (5 bases). Germline V gene data show CDR1 as SGHVS and CDR2 as FNYEAQ. V lost 6 bases and J lost 0, with 12 bases in between. This CDR3 has 16 amino acids. The CDR3 DNA follows: TGTGCCAGCAGGTCCGCCGGAGGCTCTGGGGCCAACGTCCTGACTTTC. Protein: CASRSAGGSGANVLTF.

The V call is TRBV5-1, the J call TRBJ2-5, with D hard to call. The V end was cut by 0 bases, the J end by 1 base, with 10 bases between. CDR1 and CDR2 from the germline V gene are SGHRS and YFSETQ. The CDR3 has 15 amino acids. Here the CDR3 reads CASSLATVTQETQYF. DNA for the CDR3: TGCGCCAGCAGCTTGGCCACTGTAACCCAAGAGACCCAGTACTTC.

This clone was seen more than once but under ten times. The chain carries TRBV27 and TRBJ2-3, with 10 positions matching TRBD2. This CDR3 spans 15 amino acids. With V trimmed by 0 bases and J by 4 bases, 1 base remained unmatched. The germline V gene has CDR1 MNHEY and CDR2 SMNVEV (reference sequence). CDR3: CASSLSLAGADTQYF. The CDR3 coding sequence is TGTGCCAGCAGTTTATCGCTAGCGGGGGCAGATACGCAGTATTTT.

This chain connects TRBV30 to TRBJ1-3, with a tentative D call TRBD1 (5 bases). V was shortened by 0 bases and J by 4 bases, with 13 bases between the two germline ends. This CDR3 spans 15 amino acids. Germline V CDR1 and CDR2: GTSNPN, SVGIG (reference sequence). The CDR3: CAWSVTGGAGNTIYF. The DNA for the CDR3 is TGTGCCTGGAGTGTAACTGGGGGTGCAGGAAACACCATATATTTT.

The V gene is TRBV7-9, the J gene TRBJ1-4, with unresolved D. Looked up from germline, CDR1 is SEHNR and CDR2 is FQNEAQ (reference sequence). V lost 6 bases and J lost 4, with 15 bases in between. This CDR3 is 15 amino acids long. The CDR3 loop reads CASRPKQRINEKLFF. As DNA, the CDR3 is TGTGCCAGCAGGCCAAAACAAAGAATTAATGAAAAACTGTTTTTT.

Here the CDR3 reads CAIRTGGHNEQFF. CDR3 bases: TGTGCCATCCGGACAGGGGGCCACAATGAGCAGTTCTTC. The gene calls are TRBV10-3 and TRBJ2-1, with 11 bases lining up with TRBD1. Looked up from germline, CDR1 is ENHRY and CDR2 is SYGVKD. V was pared by 8 bases and J by 5 bases, with 2 bases of the junction left unmatched. The CDR3 loop spans 13 amino acids.